This TCR beta chain was found in a study of tissue T cells after allogeneic stem cell transplantation. Across the study: Graft-versus-host disease patients received grafts, several unmodified and three CD34-selected to deplete T cells. General study findings and limits: Within patients, tissue anatomy strongly shaped TCR repertoire composition. Motif-based clustering found tissue-specific repertoire signatures shared across patients, though few clones were shared. Blood and spleen captured only part of the tissue TCR repertoire.

The CDR3 is 12 residues long. The germline V gene encodes CDR1 WNHNN and CDR2 SYGVQD (reference sequence). V lost 11 bases, J lost 9 bases, and 19 bases lay in between. Assay used: immunoSEQ multiplex PCR; TCRdb lists only in-frame clones, some missing. The data show a few thousand clones, approximately 75% seen once. Steroid-refractory graft-versus-host disease after allogeneic hematopoietic cell transplant qualified adults for prospective research-autopsy enrollment. Points on this clone: The antigen is unknown.

The TCR comes from a male patient aged 60 or older with steroid-refractory graft-versus-host disease after an allogeneic stem cell transplant. Certain T cells may be donor cells from the graft. The sequenced sample was small intestine tissue, obtained at autopsy. The gene calls are TRBV10-1 and TRBJ1-1; D gene uncertain. The CDR3 bases are TGCGCCGGACTTTATCGGCGGACCAAAGCTTTCTTT. Protein: CAGLYRRTKAFF.